These T cell receptor beta chains were read from a single sample in a study of blood T cell repertoires in COVID-19. Profiled with immunoSEQ multiplex PCR; TCRdb holds only in-frame clones, not every one. Of about 310,000 clones in the sample, around 87% were seen once. The sequencing input was peripheral blood. These receptors were collected from a woman between 50 and 59 years old who had recovered from COVID-19. The CDR3 runs from the conserved cysteine through the conserved F or W. Each record gives: CDR3 DNA, CDR3 protein, clone size, CDR3 length, D gene, V gene, J gene. D genes are given only for firm matches. Where a row states a size, it is once, few, many or the class of an expanded clone; other rows omit it.

CDR3nt: TGTGCCAGCAGCTTAGATGGACAGGGGGATGGCTACACCTTC
CDR3aa: CASSLDGQGDGYTF
abundance: once
len: 14
d_gene: TRBD1
v_gene: TRBV11-3
j_gene: TRBJ1-2

CDR3nt: TGTGCCAGCAGCGTGGGGACAGCGACCACAGATACGCAGTATTTT
CDR3aa: CASSVGTATTDTQYF
abundance: -
len: 15
d_gene: TRBD1
v_gene: TRBV9
j_gene: TRBJ2-3

CDR3nt: TGTGCCATCAGTCCCACTACCGGACAGGGGTCTGGCTACACCTTC
CDR3aa: CAISPTTGQGSGYTF
abundance: -
len: 15
d_gene: TRBD1
v_gene: TRBV10-3
j_gene: TRBJ1-2

CDR3nt: TGCAGCGCGGCCCAGGGACAGGGAGGTGAGCAGTTCTTC
CDR3aa: CSAAQGQGGEQFF
abundance: -
len: 13
d_gene: TRBD1
v_gene: TRBV29-1
j_gene: TRBJ2-1

CDR3nt: TGTGCCAGCAGCTTACCGACAGGGAACACTGAAGCTTTCTTT
CDR3aa: CASSLPTGNTEAFF
abundance: -
len: 14
d_gene: -
v_gene: TRBV5-6
j_gene: TRBJ1-1

CDR3nt: TGTGCCAGCTCCGCTCGGGACAGGGCCGGGGAGCTGTTTTTT
CDR3aa: CASSARDRAGELFF
abundance: -
len: 14
d_gene: TRBD1
v_gene: TRBV19
j_gene: TRBJ2-2

CDR3nt: TGTGCCATCAGTGATGCAGGGGGCGAGGACTATGGCTACACCTTC
CDR3aa: CAISDAGGEDYGYTF
abundance: -
len: 15
d_gene: TRBD1
v_gene: TRBV10-3
j_gene: TRBJ1-2

CDR3nt: TGTGCCAGCAGCTCCAACCCCGTGGGGGGTGAGCAGTTCTTC
CDR3aa: CASSSNPVGGEQFF
abundance: -
len: 14
d_gene: -
v_gene: TRBV7-3
j_gene: TRBJ2-1

CDR3nt: TGTGCCAGCAGCCAAGGATCAAGCGGGGGGGCGTACAATGAGCAGTTCTTC
CDR3aa: CASSQGSSGGAYNEQFF
abundance: -
len: 17
d_gene: TRBD2
v_gene: TRBV3-1/TRBV3-2
j_gene: TRBJ2-1

CDR3nt: TGTGCCAGCAGCCGGGAGGACACAAACATTCAGTACTTC
CDR3aa: CASSREDTNIQYF
abundance: once
len: 13
d_gene: -
v_gene: TRBV4-2
j_gene: TRBJ2-4

CDR3nt: TGTGCCAGCAGCTTGGTTAGGGGGTCGGCAGATACGCAGTATTTT
CDR3aa: CASSLVRGSADTQYF
abundance: -
len: 15
d_gene: -
v_gene: TRBV11-2
j_gene: TRBJ2-3

CDR3nt: TGTGCCAGCTCTAGCGGGGGCCGTGAGACCCAGTACTTC
CDR3aa: CASSSGGRETQYF
abundance: -
len: 13
d_gene: TRBD2
v_gene: TRBV9
j_gene: TRBJ2-5

CDR3nt: TGTGCCAGCTCACCAATATCGGCGGCGAACACCGGGGAGCTGTTTTTT
CDR3aa: CASSPISAANTGELFF
abundance: -
len: 16
d_gene: -
v_gene: TRBV18
j_gene: TRBJ2-2

CDR3nt: TGTGCCAGCAGTGAAGGGCAGGGGGCATGGAATGAGCAGTTCTTC
CDR3aa: CASSEGQGAWNEQFF
abundance: -
len: 15
d_gene: TRBD1
v_gene: TRBV6-1
j_gene: TRBJ2-1